This T cell receptor beta chain was observed in a study of blood T cell repertoires in COVID-19. For the study at large: Samples representing acute and convalescent COVID-19 were sourced from the United States, Italy and Spain. Sources were T cells, B-cell-depleted T cells, or PBMCs; the material itself was cDNA or gDNA.

The V gene's germline CDR1 is SGHRS and CDR2 YFSETQ. V was clipped by 4 bases and J by 4 bases; unmatched bases: 10. The CDR3 covers 15 residues. As handled by the study authors: Amplifying reference gene primers gave estimates of nucleated cell counts. Assay used: immunoSEQ multiplex PCR; TCRdb lists only in-frame clones, some missing. For V, J and clone size, that table is used; D and trimming come from the DNA. The sample has 300,000 to 450,000 clones; about 85% are singletons. The specimen sequenced was peripheral blood. The V call is TRBV5-1, the J call TRBJ2-5; 7 nucleotides match TRBD1. The sequence was collected from a woman aged 18-29 years with acute or convalescent COVID-19. This CDR3 reads CASSPRQGRGETQYF. The CDR3 DNA sequence: TGCGCCAGCAGCCCGAGACAGGGAAGGGGAGAGACCCAGTACTTC.